Below are 10 T cell receptor beta chains sequenced from a single sample in a study of cytomegalovirus exposure and HLA in healthy donors (dated by TCRdb to the late 2010s). Library creation used the immunoSEQ multiplex PCR assay. For the multiplex PCR, a mixture combining 60 forward primers for TCR Vbeta segments and 13 reverse primers for TCR Jbeta segments was used. TCRdb re-hosts the immuneACCESS table, in-frame sequences only. Its copies lack some clones; in the studies checked, an unresolved V gene accounts for under half of them, and the cause for the rest is not known. Within this sample are around 120,000 clones, with 63% of them counted one time only. The ten largest clones take up 8% to 10% of the sample. Material for sequencing was PBMCs. These receptors were obtained from a man aged 40-49 years in good health and CMV-seropositive.

The chain joins TRBV18 to TRBJ2-1; D perhaps matches TRBD1 (6 bases). This CDR3 comprises 14 residues. Germline CDR1 is KGHSH and CDR2 is LQKENI. Trimming took off 5 bases at V and 3 bases at J, with 11 bases between the two ends. Written as DNA, the CDR3 is TGTGCCAGCTCATGGAAGGACAGCTACAATGAGCAGTTCTTC. Translating it yields CASSWKDSYNEQFF.

The CDR3 here is CASSLWGTGGSSYNSPLHF. In nucleotides, the CDR3 is TGTGCCAGCAGTTTATGGGGGACAGGGGGTAGCTCCTATAATTCACCCCTCCACTTT. The rearrangement links TRBV27 to TRBJ1-6; TRBD1 matches 11 bases. Germline lookup yields CDR1 MNHEY and CDR2 SMNVEV (reference sequence). After removal of 1 base from V and 0 bases from J, the junction contained 5 bases not matched to a gene. CDR3 length: 19 residues.

The chain joins TRBV5-1 to TRBJ1-1; D uncertain. V was trimmed by 1 base and J by 1 base, leaving 11 bases between them. Germline CDR1 SGHRS, CDR2 YFSETQ. The CDR3 length is 15 residues. For the CDR3, the DNA is TGCGCCAGCAGCTTGTCCGCAGTTTCGAACACTGAAGCTTTCTTT. Amino acid sequence: CASSLSAVSNTEAFF.

The rearrangement joins TRBV30 to TRBJ2-5; TRBD2 agrees at 11 bases. Per germline, CDR1 GTSNPN and CDR2 SVGIG (reference sequence). CDR3 length: 14 residues. Trimming cost V 4 bases and J 1 base; bases outside gene matches: 2. CDR3 residues: CAWITSGSQETQYF. The CDR3 region has the DNA TGTGCCTGGATAACTAGCGGGAGCCAAGAGACCCAGTACTTC.

The chain links TRBV28 to TRBJ2-7, with TRBD1 as a possible D gene (6 bases). V dropped 10 bases and J dropped 8 bases, with 27 bases sitting between them. Germline CDR1 MDHEN, CDR2 SYDVKM. The CDR3 has 15 amino acids. In DNA form, the CDR3 reads TGTGCCACAACCGTCATCATAAAGACAGGAGATAAGCAGTACTTC. This encodes CATTVIIKTGDKQYF.

This sequence joins TRBV2 and TRBJ2-5, with 7 bases aligning to TRBD2. Looked up from germline, CDR1 is SNHLY and CDR2 is FYNNEI. The CDR3 runs to 13 residues. J lost 5 bases, V lost 4 bases, and 4 bases had no gene match. In DNA form, the CDR3 reads TGTGCCAGCAGTGGGGAGGGAGGGGAGACCCAGTACTTC. Its translation: CASSGEGGETQYF.

This chain's CDR3 is CASSRGRGTEAFF. The CDR3, as DNA: TGCGCCAGCAGCCGGGGCAGGGGCACTGAAGCTTTCTTT. The rearrangement uses TRBV4-1 and TRBJ1-1, with D maybe TRBD1 (6 bases). Germline assignment: CDR1 MGHRA and CDR2 YSYEKL. Between the trimmed V and J ends, which lost 4 bases and 4 bases, there was a span of 10 bases. The CDR3 is made up of 13 amino acids.

The V and J genes are TRBV7-2 and TRBJ2-1; TRBD2 might be the D (6 bases). V lost 5 bases to trimming and J lost 4 bases, with 18 bases between them. In germline, CDR1 is SGHTA, CDR2 FQGNSA. This CDR3 is built from 16 residues. The CDR3 DNA reads as TGTGCCAGCAGCCGCACCGGGACTCGGCAGTACAATGAGCAGTTCTTC. This translates into CASSRTGTRQYNEQFF.

A few counts support this clone. V is TRBV5-4 and J is TRBJ2-3; TRBD2 matches at 12 bases. Germline CDR1 and CDR2: SGHNT and YYREEE (reference sequence). Trimming at V came to 1 base and at J to 3 bases, leaving 0 bases not matched to a gene. This CDR3 comprises 15 residues. The DNA for the CDR3 is TGTGCCAGCAGCTTGACTAGCGGGGGGACAGATACGCAGTATTTT. Its translation: CASSLTSGGTDTQYF.

The V and J genes are TRBV4-2 and TRBJ1-5; D is possibly TRBD1 (5 bases). The CDR3 has 14 amino acids. The germline gives CDR1 LGHNA, CDR2 YNFKEQ. Trimming cost V 2 bases and J 6 bases, with 11 bases left between them. CDR3 coding DNA: TGTGCCAGCAGCCAATTCACAGGTGTTCAGCCCCAGCATTTT. Amino acid sequence: CASSQFTGVQPQHF.